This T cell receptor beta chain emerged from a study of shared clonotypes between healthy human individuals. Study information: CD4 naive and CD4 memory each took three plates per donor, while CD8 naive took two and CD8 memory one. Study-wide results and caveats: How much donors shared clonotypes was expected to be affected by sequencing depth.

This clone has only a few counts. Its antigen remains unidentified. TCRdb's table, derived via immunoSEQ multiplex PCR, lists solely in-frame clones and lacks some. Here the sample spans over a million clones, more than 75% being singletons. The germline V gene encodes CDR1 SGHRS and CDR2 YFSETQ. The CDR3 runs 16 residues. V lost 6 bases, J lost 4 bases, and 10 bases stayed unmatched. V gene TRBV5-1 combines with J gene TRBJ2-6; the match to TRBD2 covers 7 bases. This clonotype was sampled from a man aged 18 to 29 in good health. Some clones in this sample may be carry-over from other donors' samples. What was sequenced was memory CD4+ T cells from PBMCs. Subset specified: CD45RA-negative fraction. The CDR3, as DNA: TGCGCCAGCACCCTAACGGGGGGTGCCGGGGCCAACGTCCTGACTTTC. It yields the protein CASTLTGGAGANVLTF.